Sequencing of this T cell receptor (beta chain) was carried out in a study of regulatory T cells in long-lasting Graves disease. As regards this clonotype: What it recognizes is unknown.

Both iRepertoire HTBI primers and Arm-PCR of CDR3 regions were used to build the TCR beta libraries. Each CDR3 protein is one row after TCRdb ran MiXCR on the multiplex PCR reads. Here the sample spans roughly 500,000 distinct CDR3 sequences, around 21% being singletons. Overall study findings and caveats: Sharing of public clonotypes was greater in persistent patients (under 3,000) than in new patients (around 1,000). The TCR repertoire of persistent Graves' patients was less diverse than that of newly diagnosed ones.

Regarding time point: persistent/refractory GD, antithyroid drugs over 5 years with positive TRAb. PBMCs were the source of the RNA used for TCR sequencing. The patients included were those that came from an endocrinology department in Xi'an, China. This sample comprised peripheral blood mononuclear cells (PBMCs), obtained when the disease was refractory, from a patient treated with antithyroid drugs. The clonotype was recovered from a female donor with Graves disease.

Here the CDR3 reads CASSKGPYRGQNTGELFF. The CDR3 bases are TGCGCCAGCAGCAAAGGACCATACAGGGGGCAAAACACCGGGGAGCTGTTTTTT. The rearrangement joins TRBV5-1 to TRBJ2-2, with 9 bases lining up with TRBD1. V dropped 4 bases and J dropped 2; count of bases not matched to a gene: 12. CDR1 is SGHRS, CDR2 YFSETQ, per germline. The CDR3 extends over 18 amino acids.